The 29 T cell receptor beta chains given below trace back to one sample, sequenced in a study of T cell responses to AZD1222 COVID-19 vaccine. The data were produced by immunoSEQ multiplex PCR, yet TCRdb's version contains in-frame clones alone and is incomplete. The sample shows roughly 130,000 clones, about 94% of them seen only once. The sample consisted of peripheral blood, taken on day 0 of AZD1222 vaccination. The receptors derive from an adult in good health.

The CDR3 DNA follows: TGTGCCACCAGTGATCCCCGGACAGGGGATATCCCCGGGGAGCTGTTTTTT. It specifies CATSDPRTGDIPGELFF. V and J are TRBV24-1 and TRBJ2-2, with 9 bases lining up with TRBD1. The CDR3 spans 17 residues. CDR1 and CDR2 from the germline V gene are KGHDR and SFDVKD. With V trimmed by 3 bases and J by 6 bases, 10 bases remained unmatched.

The chain links TRBV2 to TRBJ2-7; TRBD1 is a possible D gene (6 bases). V lost 6 bases, J lost 3 bases, and 18 bases lay in between. Germline lookup yields CDR1 SNHLY and CDR2 FYNNEI. This CDR3 spans 15 amino acids. The DNA of the CDR3 is TGTGCCAGCAGGTCGGGACACACTCCCGACTACGAGCAGTACTTC. Residues: CASRSGHTPDYEQYF.

This chain uses TRBV12-3 or TRBV12-4 with TRBJ1-4; no reliable D call. The CDR3 consists of 13 residues. The V end was cut by 2 bases, the J end by 8 bases, with 9 bases between. The CDR3 region is CASSLFGSEKLFF. The CDR3 bases are TGTGCCAGCAGTTTATTTGGATCCGAAAAACTGTTTTTT.

The V gene is TRBV4-1, the J gene TRBJ2-1; D might be TRBD2 (5 bases). Germline assignment: CDR1 MGHRA and CDR2 YSYEKL. The CDR3 runs 16 residues. V lost 3 bases and J lost 6, with 18 bases in between. This CDR3 is CASSQVRGPKPNEQFF. The CDR3 DNA follows: TGCGCCAGCAGCCAGGTCCGGGGTCCCAAACCCAATGAGCAGTTCTTC.

The chain recombines TRBV25-1 with TRBJ1-2, with 7 bases fitting TRBD1. The V gene's germline CDR1 is MGHDK and CDR2 SYGVNS. The trim removed 5 bases at V and 1 base at J, leaving 7 bases unmatched. The CDR3 consists of 15 residues. As DNA, the CDR3 is TGTGCCAGCAGTATAACAGGGGCCGTTAACTATGGCTACACCTTC. Protein: CASSITGAVNYGYTF.

V is TRBV20-1 and J is TRBJ1-1; D gene unclear. The ends were cut back, 6 bases at V and 6 bases at J, with 2 bases in the middle. The CDR3 is 8 amino acids. Germline CDR1 DFQATT, CDR2 SNEGSKA (reference sequence). CDR3 in amino acids: CSAPEAFF. DNA of the CDR3: TGCAGTGCGCCTGAAGCTTTCTTT.

This sequence joins TRBV7-9 and TRBJ2-1; perhaps TRBD1 as D (6 bases). The CDR3 contains 12 residues. With 10 bases removed from V and 8 bases from J, the gap between germline ends came to 15 bases. Germline values: CDR1 SEHNR, CDR2 FQNEAQ (reference sequence). In nucleotides, the CDR3 is TGTGCCATATACGGGACAAATTATGAGCAGTTCTTC. This gives the protein CAIYGTNYEQFF.

The rearrangement uses TRBV9 and TRBJ2-3; D unresolved. CDR1 is SGDLS and CDR2 is YYNGEE in the germline V gene. V was clipped by 0 bases and J by 2 bases, with 13 bases between them. The CDR3 has 16 residues. In DNA, the CDR3 is TGTGCCAGCAGCGTAGTGGCTCGAACAAACACAGATACGCAGTATTTT. It codes for CASSVVARTNTDTQYF.

The genes are TRBV27 and TRBJ2-7; TRBD2 matches at 10 bases. Per the germline V gene, CDR1 is MNHEY and CDR2 is SMNVEV (reference sequence). V gave up 8 bases and J gave up 5 bases; unmatched junction bases: 15. This CDR3 region has 16 residues. The CDR3 sequence is CASQRGYGTSENEQYF. CDR3 bases: TGTGCCAGCCAGAGGGGATACGGGACTAGCGAGAACGAGCAGTACTTC.

The rearrangement uses TRBV7-8 and TRBJ2-1; 8 nucleotides match TRBD2. J gave up 0 bases and V 2 bases, and 6 bases lay outside the gene matches. The V gene's germline CDR1 is SGHVS and CDR2 FQNEAQ. The CDR3 loop spans 17 amino acids. The CDR3 region is CASSLSSGQSSYNEQFF. DNA of the CDR3: TGTGCCAGCAGCTTATCTAGCGGGCAGAGCTCCTACAATGAGCAGTTCTTC.

J is TRBJ2-1 and V is TRBV10-3; 10 nucleotides agree with TRBD2. Germline loops: CDR1 ENHRY, CDR2 SYGVKD. V shed 10 bases, J shed 8 bases, and the junction held 20 bases outside the gene matches. The CDR3 covers 17 residues. CDR3 protein: CATGRLEASGREDEQFF. The CDR3 nucleotides read TGTGCCACCGGCCGTTTGGAGGCTAGCGGGAGAGAAGATGAGCAGTTCTTC.

The V call is TRBV6-2 or TRBV6-3, the J call TRBJ2-7; TRBD2 aligns across 11 bases. J was trimmed by 5 bases and V by 1 base; bases with no gene match: 10. Germline V gene data show CDR1 as MNHEY and CDR2 as SVGEGT. This CDR3 contains 17 residues. The CDR3 DNA sequence: TGTGCCAGCAGTTACTTCACCAGCCTAGCGGGAGGTAACGAGCAGTACTTC. As protein: CASSYFTSLAGGNEQYF.

This clone occurred a few times. DNA for the CDR3: TGTGCCAGCAGTTACTCGACCAGCGGGAGAGACTCCTACGAGCAGTACTTC. Protein: CASSYSTSGRDSYEQYF. This chain links TRBV6-2 or TRBV6-3 with TRBJ2-7; 8 bases are shared with TRBD2. The germline gives CDR1 MNHEY, CDR2 SVGEGT. The CDR3 runs 17 residues. J was trimmed by 0 bases and V by 0 bases; bases with no gene match: 7.

The gene calls are TRBV28 and TRBJ2-1, with 8 bases lining up with TRBD2. Germline values: CDR1 MDHEN, CDR2 SYDVKM. Trimming cost V 3 bases and J 9 bases; bases outside gene matches: 7. CDR3 length: 14 residues. Here the CDR3 DNA reads TGTGCCAGCAGTTTTGGCAAGCGGGAGTTTGAGCAGTTCTTC. Encoded protein: CASSFGKREFEQFF.

V is TRBV6-5 and J is TRBJ2-3; D is unresolved. With 2 bases removed from V and 0 bases from J, the gap between germline ends came to 6 bases. CDR1 is MNHEY, CDR2 SVGAGI, per germline. The CDR3 runs 14 residues. In nucleotides, the CDR3 is TGTGCCAGCAGTTACGTCGACAGCACAGATACGCAGTATTTT. Encoded protein: CASSYVDSTDTQYF.

V and J are TRBV2 and TRBJ2-5, with D perhaps given as TRBD1 or TRBD2 (5 bases each). Trimming pared 10 bases from V and 1 base from J, leaving 22 bases between. Germline CDR1 reads SNHLY; CDR2 reads FYNNEI. This CDR3 has 16 amino acids. CDR3 amino acids: CATAPGPGPAQETQYF. CDR3 DNA sequence: TGTGCCACCGCGCCCGGCCCGGGACCCGCCCAAGAGACCCAGTACTTC.

The rearrangement uses TRBV14 and TRBJ2-7, with no clear D. This CDR3 comprises 14 residues. V was cut by 0 bases and J by 3 bases, with 9 bases left in between. CDR1 is SGHDN and CDR2 is FVKESK in the germline V gene. This chain's CDR3 is CASSQDGRIYEQYF. The CDR3 DNA reads TGTGCCAGCAGCCAAGATGGGCGGATCTACGAGCAGTACTTC.

V is TRBV29-1 and J is TRBJ1-2; 9 bases are a match to TRBD1. This CDR3 has 14 amino acids. CDR1 SQVTM and CDR2 ANQGSEA come from the germline V gene. V lost 3 bases, J lost 4 bases, and 6 bases stayed unmatched. The CDR3 DNA reads as TGCAGCGTTGAGGAGGGACAGGGACCCTATGGCTACACCTTC. Its protein product is CSVEEGQGPYGYTF.

The chain is built from TRBV27 and TRBJ2-7, with 13 nucleotides matching TRBD2. CDR1 is MNHEY and CDR2 is SMNVEV in the germline V gene (reference sequence). The V segment lost 6 bases and the J segment 6 bases; nucleotides outside the gene matches: 11. The CDR3 is 16 amino acids. Written as DNA, the CDR3 is TGTGCCAGCAGAAGGACCGGGACTAGCGGGATTGGCGAGCAGTACTTC. Translating gives CASRRTGTSGIGEQYF.

The chain couples TRBV6-5 to TRBJ2-7, with D uncertain. V lost 5 bases and J 7 bases, leaving 12 bases between the germline ends. The CDR3 covers 12 residues. The germline V gene has CDR1 MNHEY and CDR2 SVGAGI. The CDR3 spells CASSQTRWEQYF. The CDR3 coding sequence is TGTGCCAGCAGTCAGACGCGGTGGGAGCAGTACTTC.

The CDR3 DNA is TGTGCCAGCAGCTTAGGCGCCTTTGTGGATACGCAGTATTTT. This gives the protein CASSLGAFVDTQYF. V and J are TRBV11-3 and TRBJ2-3; D is unresolved. Germline-derived CDR1 and CDR2 are SGHNT and YENEEA. Trimming removed 1 base from V and 6 bases from J, with 11 bases in between. The CDR3 has 14 residues.

Here the CDR3 DNA reads TGTGCCAGCAACACGGGACTAGTTGATACGCAGTATTTT. Residues: CASNTGLVDTQYF. This chain links TRBV12-3 or TRBV12-4 with TRBJ2-3; 8 bases are shared with TRBD2. The V segment lost 7 bases and the J segment 6 bases; nucleotides outside the gene matches: 6. This CDR3 comprises 13 residues.

A few counts support this clone. The V and J genes are TRBV24-1 and TRBJ2-3; the D call may be TRBD1 or TRBD2 (5 bases each). Germline V gives CDR1 KGHDR, CDR2 SFDVKD. V was shortened by 9 bases and J by 5 bases, with 8 bases between the two germline ends. The CDR3 is made up of 11 amino acids. CDR3 protein: CATSGRDTQYF. Here the CDR3 DNA reads TGTGCCACCTCGGGGCGAGATACGCAGTATTTT.

This clone has just one count. The V and J genes are TRBV10-3 and TRBJ2-1; the match to TRBD2 covers 11 bases. CDR3 size: 15 residues. Per germline, CDR1 ENHRY and CDR2 SYGVKD. Trimming removed 9 bases from V and 3 bases from J; junction bases left unmatched: 7. CDR3 in DNA: TGTGCCATACGAGGGGGACTAGCGGACTACAATGAGCAGTTCTTC. Encoded protein: CAIRGGLADYNEQFF.

The chain uses TRBV7-9 and TRBJ2-3, with TRBD2 identical over 7 bases. Germline V gene data show CDR1 as SEHNR and CDR2 as FQNEAQ (reference sequence). Losses at the gene ends were 0 bases for V and 6 bases for J; bases not matched to a gene: 6. The CDR3 covers 15 residues. In nucleotides, the CDR3 is TGTGCCAGCAGCTTAGCGAGACTAGCCGTCGATACGCAGTATTTT. This sequence encodes CASSLARLAVDTQYF.

The chain recombines TRBV19 with TRBJ1-4, with D perhaps TRBD1 (5 bases). Germline V gives CDR1 LNHDA, CDR2 SQIVND (reference sequence). The CDR3 totals 16 residues. Trimming removed 6 bases at V and 5 bases at J, with 19 bases between. DNA of the CDR3: TGTGCCAGTAGGTACGGCCACACAGGTCGGAATGAAAAACTGTTTTTT. This sequence encodes CASRYGHTGRNEKLFF.

The chain has TRBV19 and TRBJ2-1; D call uncertain. The CDR3 contains 12 residues. V gave up 7 bases and J gave up 2 bases, with 6 bases separating them. Germline V gene sequence: CDR1 LNHDA, CDR2 SQIVND (reference sequence). CDR3 bases: TGTGCCAGTAAGGGTACCTACAATGAGCAGTTCTTC. It yields the protein CASKGTYNEQFF.

V gene TRBV5-1 combines with J gene TRBJ1-2; 8 bases map to TRBD1. This CDR3 is built from 17 residues. With V trimmed by 6 bases and J by 3 bases, 16 bases remained unmatched. Germline CDR1 SGHRS, CDR2 YFSETQ. CDR3 amino acids: CASTTRLEPGQDYGYTF. DNA of the CDR3: TGCGCCAGCACGACCAGACTCGAACCGGGACAGGACTATGGCTACACCTTC.

This clone has just one count. The chain employs TRBV18 and TRBJ1-6; a possible D gene is TRBD1 (6 bases). Per germline, CDR1 KGHSH and CDR2 LQKENI. The CDR3 has 13 residues. Trimming shortened V by 6 bases and J by 13 bases, and 16 bases separated the two germline ends. The CDR3 DNA follows: TGTGCCAGCTCCGACACAGGGAATGACCCCCTCCACTTT. Its protein is CASSDTGNDPLHF.